The rows below give T cell receptor beta chains drawn from one sample of a study of T cell repertoires in cytomegalovirus infection. These TCRs are of unknown antigen specificity. TCRdb independently ran MiXCR on the reads; one entry per CDR3 protein. The sample carries around 500,000 distinct CDR3 sequences, 42% recorded once. The sample here was cultured PBMCs, taken from culture after CMV antigen stimulation. These receptors all come from a human donor in good health (CMV status not recorded). Some clones in this sample may be carry-over from other donors' samples. The CDR3 runs from the conserved cysteine through the conserved F or W. The D gene is left open where the match is weak. The size field is filled for only some rows; it gives once, few, many or a size class.

CDR3 length	clone size	J gene	D gene	V gene	CDR3 protein	CDR3 DNA
15	few	TRBJ1-6	-	TRBV4-1	CASSQEQSGGSPLHF	TGCGCCAGCAGCCAAGAGCAAAGCGGGGGGTCACCCCTCCACTTT
15	few	TRBJ1-6	-	TRBV4-1	CASSQAWAGNSPLHF	TGCGCCAGCAGCCAAGCTTGGGCCGGGAATTCACCCCTCCACTTT
18	few	TRBJ2-3	TRBD2	TRBV27	CASSTDPGTSGPWDTQYF	TGTGCCAGCAGTACCGATCCCGGGACTAGCGGACCTTGGGATACGCAGTATTTT
15	few	TRBJ2-3	TRBD2	TRBV7-2	CASSFPTSGTDTQYF	TGTGCCAGCAGCTTCCCAACTAGCGGTACAGATACGCAGTATTTT
11	-	TRBJ2-5	TRBD2	TRBV10-3	CAISGGGTQYF	TGTGCCATCTCCGGCGGGGGGACCCAGTACTTC
14	-	TRBJ1-1	TRBD1	TRBV19	CASSIPEGAGEAFF	TGTGCCAGTAGTATCCCGGAGGGGGCTGGTGAAGCTTTCTTT
15	-	TRBJ2-4	TRBD2	TRBV4-1	CASSQESRGGDIQYF	TGCGCCAGCAGCCAAGAAAGCCGGGGGGGGGACATTCAGTACTTC
17	many	TRBJ2-2	TRBD2	TRBV7-2	CASSLGPITSGQGELFF	TGTGCCAGCAGCTTAGGACCTATTACTAGCGGTCAGGGGGAGCTGTTTTTT
15	-	TRBJ2-5	TRBD2	TRBV5-1	CASSLISGSSETQYF	TGCGCCAGCAGCTTGATTAGCGGGAGTTCGGAGACCCAGTACTTC
15	-	TRBJ1-1	-	TRBV7-4	CASSLRSSGNTEAFF	TGTGCCAGCAGCTTACGGAGTAGTGGGAACACTGAAGCTTTCTTT
13	-	TRBJ1-1	-	TRBV2	CASSVEQNTEAFF	TGTGCCAGCAGTGTAGAGCAGAACACTGAAGCTTTCTTT
13	few	TRBJ2-4	-	TRBV11-2	CASSPDGSYIQYF	TGTGCCAGCAGTCCGGACGGATCTTACATTCAGTACTTC
13	-	TRBJ2-5	-	TRBV12-3/TRBV12-4	CASSFGTSPAPHF	TGTGCCAGCAGTTTTGGGACCTCCCCGGCCCCTCACTTC
15	-	TRBJ2-7	TRBD2	TRBV7-2	CASTSGSGSFYEQYF	TGTGCCAGCACCAGTGGAAGCGGGAGCTTCTACGAGCAGTACTTC
13	-	TRBJ2-1	-	TRBV7-2	CASSLRGNHEQFF	TGTGCCAGCAGCTTAAGGGGAAACCATGAGCAGTTCTTC
15	-	TRBJ2-2	-	TRBV3-1	CASSQDQLDTGELFF	TGTGCCAGCAGCCAAGACCAGTTGGACACCGGGGAGCTGTTTTTT
14	few	TRBJ1-1	-	TRBV7-2	CASSFGAARTEAFF	TGTGCCAGCAGCTTTGGGGCGGCCCGTACTGAAGCTTTCTTT
15	-	TRBJ2-1	TRBD2	TRBV10-3	CAISVSGGGYNEQFF	TGTGCCATCAGTGTGTCGGGGGGGGGTTACAATGAGCAGTTCTTC
14	once	TRBJ2-3	TRBD2	TRBV18	CASSPSGGPDTQYF	TGTGCCAGCTCACCCTCGGGAGGCCCAGATACGCAGTATTTT
15	-	TRBJ2-1	TRBD2	TRBV6-1	CASSPPGLGYNEQFF	TGTGCCAGCAGTCCTCCGGGACTAGGGTACAATGAGCAGTTCTTC
15	-	TRBJ2-7	TRBD1	TRBV7-8	CASSSRTGPHYEQYF	TGTGCCAGCAGCTCCCGGACAGGACCACACTACGAGCAGTACTTC
15	-	TRBJ2-1	TRBD2	TRBV18	CASSPGEGSYNEQFF	TGTGCCAGCTCACCAGGGGAGGGCTCCTACAATGAGCAGTTCTTC
14	-	TRBJ2-1	-	TRBV5-6	CARDSGTARDEQFF	TGTGCCAGGGATTCCGGGACTGCCAGGGATGAGCAGTTCTTC
14	few	TRBJ2-4	-	TRBV11-2	CASSPTLAKNIQYF	TGTGCCAGCAGCCCAACTCTAGCCAAAAACATTCAGTACTTC
13	few	TRBJ1-1	-	TRBV7-2	CASSLTGGLEAFF	TGTGCCAGCAGCCTAACAGGCGGCCTTGAAGCTTTCTTT
14	-	TRBJ2-3	-	TRBV6-2/TRBV6-3	CASSGGEATDTQYF	TGTGCCAGCAGCGGCGGGGAGGCGACAGATACGCAGTATTTT
15	many	TRBJ1-5	-	TRBV2	CASSEEGMVGGHQHF	TGTGCCAGCAGTGAAGAGGGTATGGTAGGCGGCCACCAGCATTTT
15	-	TRBJ2-7	TRBD1	TRBV7-8	CASSFGTALSYEQYF	TGTGCCAGCAGCTTTGGGACAGCTCTCTCCTACGAGCAGTACTTC
14	-	TRBJ2-1	TRBD1	TRBV12-3/TRBV12-4	CASSLRDSYNEQFF	TGTGCCAGCAGTCTTCGGGACAGCTACAATGAGCAGTTCTTC
14	-	TRBJ1-2	-	TRBV10-3	CATVRESRNYGYTF	TGTGCCACCGTCCGGGAGTCCCGTAACTATGGCTACACCTTC
15	-	TRBJ1-3	-	TRBV2	CASSEGVLIGDTIYF	TGTGCCAGCAGTGAAGGGGTTCTTATTGGGGACACCATATATTTT
13	few	TRBJ2-7	-	TRBV4-3	CASSHNPTAEQYF	TGCGCCAGCAGCCATAACCCCACGGCCGAGCAGTACTTC
12	-	TRBJ2-3	-	TRBV20-1	CSAGDGADTQYF	TGCAGTGCTGGGGACGGCGCAGATACGCAGTATTTT